The TCR beta chain described here comes from a study of blood T cell repertoires in COVID-19. Per the study methods: Reference gene primer amplification gave estimated nucleated cell counts. Here immunoSEQ multiplex PCR was the method, and the copy in TCRdb shows in-frame clones only, minus some. Clonal size and the V and J genes are those of that table, whereas D and trimming came from the DNA. Of over 100,000 clones in the sample, 70% to 90% were seen once. The clonotype was recovered from a man in his forties or fifties with acute or convalescent COVID-19. The specimen was peripheral blood.

The CDR3 nucleotides read TGTGCCAGCAGCCGAGACAGGGGGCTTACAAACACTGAAGCTTTCTTT. As protein: CASSRDRGLTNTEAFF. V and J are TRBV7-8 and TRBJ1-1, with 10 bases aligning to TRBD1. Per the germline V gene, CDR1 is SGHVS and CDR2 is FQNEAQ. After removal of 5 bases from V and 2 bases from J, the junction contained 8 bases not matched to a gene. The CDR3 loop spans 16 amino acids.